This T cell receptor (beta chain) derives from a study of blood T cell repertoires in COVID-19. Across the whole study: There were acute and convalescent COVID-19 samples, and they came from the United States, Italy and Spain. PBMCs, B-cell-depleted T cells, or T cells provided the cDNA or gDNA that made up the material.

The CDR3 has 11 amino acids. Per the germline V gene, CDR1 is KGHSH and CDR2 is LQKENI. Trimming pared 6 bases from V and 10 bases from J, leaving 9 bases between. Authors' methods: Reference gene primer amplification gave estimated nucleated cell counts. Measured with immunoSEQ multiplex PCR; TCRdb has only the in-frame clones, and not every one. D and trimming come from the DNA, and the V and J calls and clone size come from that table. Of about 190,000 clones detected, about nine tenths appear once; the ten largest clones hold roughly 2%. The sequence derives from a man in his sixties or seventies with active or convalescent COVID-19. The sequencing input was peripheral blood. V gene TRBV18 combines with J gene TRBJ2-2; D is ambiguous. The CDR3 reads CASSYLQELFF. DNA for the CDR3: TGTGCCAGCTCCTACTTGCAGGAGCTGTTTTTT.